This T cell receptor (beta chain) emerged from a study of T cells in Graves' hyperthyroidism and ophthalmopathy. Researchers amplified the TCR beta CDR3 regions from RNA transcripts. The TCR CDR3 first-round RT-PCR relied on the HTBI primer set. TCRdb called the multiplex PCR reads again in MiXCR, with one record for every CDR3 protein. Among fewer than 400,000 distinct CDR3 sequences listed, about 15% were seen once. Deletions cut 6 bases from V and 7 bases from J, with 21 bases between. The V gene's germline CDR1 is DFQATT and CDR2 SNEGSKA (reference sequence). The CDR3 is made up of 14 amino acids.

The source is a man younger than 45 with Graves' hyperthyroidism. This sequence joins TRBV20-1 and TRBJ2-5, with D perhaps matching TRBD1 (5 bases). Source material: blood. The DNA for the CDR3 is TGCAGTGCACTGCCCAGGACAACGGGTGGGACCCAGTACTTC. It codes for CSALPRTTGGTQYF.